Listed here is a single TCR beta chain. This CDR3 is built from 13 residues. CDR1 and CDR2 (germline): KGHSH, LQKENI. V gave up 3 bases and J gave up 9 bases, with 12 bases separating them. The sample comes from a study of radiation and T cells in renal cell carcinoma. Time point specified: blood 4 weeks post-SBRT, at nephrectomy. Documented treatment: 15 Gy SBRT to primary tumor, nephrectomy 4 weeks later. The patient's renal cell carcinoma had clear cell pathology. Produced via immunoSEQ multiplex PCR; TCRdb's table is partial and in-frame only. In the table there are roughly 45,000 clones, around four fifths of which are singletons.

This clonotype was sampled from an older woman with renal cell carcinoma. The chain couples TRBV18 to TRBJ2-1, with a tentative D call TRBD2 (6 bases). The source was blood, collected from a patient whose treatment included radiotherapy and nephrectomy. The CDR3 sequence: CASSPRLDSEQFF. As DNA, the CDR3 is TGTGCCAGCTCACCGAGACTAGATTCTGAGCAGTTCTTC.